Included here is one T cell receptor (beta chain) sequence, with context. This clonotype has just a few counts. Its recognized antigen is unknown. There are no base qualities to consult, and no much larger clone falls within one base. Ficoll-Paque density gradient centrifugation was the method used to isolate PBMCs. This sample stems from a study of T-cell memory formation after mild COVID-19 (dated by TCRdb to the early 2020s). Some background on the complete study: TCR sequence clusters from the two donors were largely donor specific. Two young, previously healthy adult volunteers made up the cohort, one male and one female. T-cell clones expanding and contracting after mild COVID-19 in two donors were tracked by longitudinal TCRalpha and TCRbeta repertoire sequencing.

Overall study outcomes, separate from this receptor: The study included only a couple of mild cases, and larger cohorts that include severe cases with pre-infection samples were judged to be necessary. The detection of some responding clones in pre-infection memory suggests that pre-existing cross-reactive memory T cells joined the SARS-CoV-2 response. From day 15 to 85, contracting clones showed balanced CD4/CD8 phenotypes, whereas a second wave of clones that expanded from day 15 to 37 leaned towards CD4+. Whether the second-wave clones peaking on day 37 were SARS-CoV-2 specific was not confirmed. Contracting CD4+ clones were located mainly in the CM and EM memory subsets, whereas CD8+ clones were found to be enriched in EMRA.

From its cysteine to its phenylalanine, the CDR3 spans 15 amino acids. Here the CDR3 DNA is all that survives: 45 bases in frame from base 1. At the junction V is shortened by 2 bases and J by 0 bases, with 10 bases in between. In the germline V gene, CDR1 corresponds to MNHNS and CDR2 to SASEGT. These reads were obtained on an Illumina NovaSeq 6000. Using 5'RACE with constant-segment primers, TCRalpha and TCRbeta cDNA libraries were constructed, with sample barcodes and unique molecular identifiers added in the process. RNA was extracted from every sample with Trizol reagent. Amplification of the libraries took two PCR steps, and the second step added a second sample barcode plus Illumina TruSeq adapters. Libraries were sequenced on an Illumina NovaSeq with 2 x 150 bp paired-end reads. Under the source paper's analysis protocol: Reads were demultiplexed and collapsed into UMI-guided consensus sequences with migec v1.2.7. Using mixcr v2.1.11, UMI consensuses were aligned to TRA and TRB V and J templates and then assembled into clonotypes. Clonotypes were classified as expanded or contracted when called significant by both edgeR and NoisET, with noise models trained on biological replicates. For edgeR calls, a false discovery rate-adjusted p below 0.01 and a log2 fold-change threshold of 1 were applied. As an exploratory analysis of dynamics, max-normalized trajectories of the 1000 most abundant clonotypes were examined with PCA combined with hierarchical clustering. Each responding clone was given a CD4 or CD8 phenotype based on the CD4+ and CD8+ repertoires, which had been sequenced separately. In-frame beta chains were kept once TCRdb had trimmed the public reads at Q25 with fastp and called clones with MiXCR. Every CDR3 protein is listed once, alongside the most common genes and DNA of its rows. Clone size and V and J calls follow TCRdb, not the original study. Recorded for this sample are about 210,000 distinct CDR3 sequences; around 25% of them occurred a single time. The ten largest clones represent 9.5% to 12% of the sample.

Here the chain combines TRBV6-1 and TRBJ1-2; tentative D gene TRBD1, with 6 bases matching. The material sequenced was PBMCs or a T cell subset sorted from them (not recorded which). This sequence was found in an adult woman who had mild COVID-19 (a few samples of this study predate the infection). The sample titles of this study are shuffled in the database, so cell type and time point are left out; the donor was told from shared clones. The sequence in DNA is TGTGCCAGCAGTGAAAGGGGGGGAGCTAACTATGGCTACACCTTC. Translated, it reads CASSERGGANYGYTF.